This T cell receptor (beta chain) is from a study of early T cells in non-severe SARS-CoV-2 infection. Study context: Sequencing of bulk RNA from unsorted whole blood was done, without chain pairing.

Germline lookup yields CDR1 SQVTM and CDR2 ANQGSEA. There are 17 residues in the CDR3. V trimming: 6 bases; J trimming: 0 bases; junction bases outside the gene matches: 11. TCRdb processed the 5' RACE reads anew with MiXCR; each CDR3 protein has one entry. The sample carries roughly 42,000 distinct CDR3 sequences, 9% to 15% recorded once. This clonotype was recorded at least ten times. The chain links TRBV29-1 to TRBJ2-2, with 9 bases fitting TRBD1. Input material: whole blood. The source of this sequence is an adult who was a healthcare worker with PCR-confirmed SARS-CoV-2 infection or an uninfected control (not recorded which). The CDR3 spells CSVATGGHSSNTGELFF. The CDR3 nucleotides are TGCAGCGTCGCTACAGGGGGCCACTCTTCGAACACCGGGGAGCTGTTTTTT.